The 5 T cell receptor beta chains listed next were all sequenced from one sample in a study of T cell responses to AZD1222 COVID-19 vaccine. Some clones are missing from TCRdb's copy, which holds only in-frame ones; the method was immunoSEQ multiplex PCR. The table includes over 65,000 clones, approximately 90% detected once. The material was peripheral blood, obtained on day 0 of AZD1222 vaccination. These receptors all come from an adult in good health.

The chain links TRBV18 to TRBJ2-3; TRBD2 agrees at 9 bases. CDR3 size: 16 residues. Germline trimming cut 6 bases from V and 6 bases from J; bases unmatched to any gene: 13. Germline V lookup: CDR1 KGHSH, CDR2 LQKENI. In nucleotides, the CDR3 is TGTGCCAGCTCCCCTACCGGCGGGGGGGGATATGATACGCAGTATTTT. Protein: CASSPTGGGGYDTQYF.

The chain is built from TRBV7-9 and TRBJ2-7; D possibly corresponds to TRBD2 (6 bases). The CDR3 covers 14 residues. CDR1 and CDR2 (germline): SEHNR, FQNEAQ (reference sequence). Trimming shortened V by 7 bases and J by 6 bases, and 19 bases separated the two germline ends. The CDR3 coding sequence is TGTGCCAGCACCCAGCTGAGTGGAGGGTCCGAGCAGTACTTC. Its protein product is CASTQLSGGSEQYF.

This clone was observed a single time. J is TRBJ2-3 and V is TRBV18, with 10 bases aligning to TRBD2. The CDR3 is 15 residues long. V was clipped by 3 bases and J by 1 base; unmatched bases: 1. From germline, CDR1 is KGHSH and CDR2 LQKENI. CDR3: CASSPGTSGTDTQYF. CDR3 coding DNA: TGTGCCAGCTCACCCGGGACTAGCGGCACAGATACGCAGTATTTT. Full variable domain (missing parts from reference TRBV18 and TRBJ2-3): NAGVMQNPRHLVRRRGQEARLRCSPMKGHSHVYWYRQLPEEGLKFMVYLQKENIIDESGMPKERFSAEFPKEGPSILRIQQVVRGDSAAYFCASSPGTSGTDTQYFGPGTRLTVL.

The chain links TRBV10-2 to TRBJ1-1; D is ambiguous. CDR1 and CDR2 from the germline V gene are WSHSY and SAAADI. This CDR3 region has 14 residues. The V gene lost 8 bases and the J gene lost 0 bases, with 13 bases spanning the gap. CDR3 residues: CASSRTVMNTEAFF. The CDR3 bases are TGCGCCAGCTCACGGACGGTGATGAACACTGAAGCTTTCTTT.

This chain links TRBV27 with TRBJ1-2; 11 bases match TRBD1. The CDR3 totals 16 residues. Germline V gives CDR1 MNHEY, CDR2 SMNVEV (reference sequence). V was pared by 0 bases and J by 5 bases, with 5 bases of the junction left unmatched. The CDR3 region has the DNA TGTGCCAGCAGTTTATCCCCCGGACAGGGGGCTTATGGCTACACCTTC. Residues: CASSLSPGQGAYGYTF.